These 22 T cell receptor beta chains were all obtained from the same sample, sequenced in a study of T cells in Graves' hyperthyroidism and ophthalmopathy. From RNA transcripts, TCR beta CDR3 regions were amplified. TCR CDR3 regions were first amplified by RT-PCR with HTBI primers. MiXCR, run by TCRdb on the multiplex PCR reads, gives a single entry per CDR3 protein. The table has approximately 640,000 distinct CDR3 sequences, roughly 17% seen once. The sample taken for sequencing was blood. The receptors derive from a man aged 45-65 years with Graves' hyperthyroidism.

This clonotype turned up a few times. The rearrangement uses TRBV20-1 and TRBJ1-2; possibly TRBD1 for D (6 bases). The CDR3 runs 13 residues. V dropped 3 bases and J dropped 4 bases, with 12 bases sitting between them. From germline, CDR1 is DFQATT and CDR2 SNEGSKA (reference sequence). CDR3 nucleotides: TGCAGTGCTAGTGCACAGGGTCCCTATGGCTACACCTTC. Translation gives CSASAQGPYGYTF.

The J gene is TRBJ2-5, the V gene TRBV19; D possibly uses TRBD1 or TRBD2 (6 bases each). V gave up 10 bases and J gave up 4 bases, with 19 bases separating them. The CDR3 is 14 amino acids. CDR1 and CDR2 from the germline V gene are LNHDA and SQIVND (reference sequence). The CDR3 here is CATRGPGAIETQYF. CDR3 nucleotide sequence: TGTGCCACCCGGGGCCCGGGGGCAATAGAGACCCAGTACTTC.

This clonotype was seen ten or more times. The CDR3 is CASSQIGRYEQYF. For the CDR3, the DNA is TGTGCCAGCAGCCAAATCGGACGGTACGAGCAGTACTTC. The chain couples TRBV28 to TRBJ2-7, with no clear D. Looked up from germline, CDR1 is MDHEN and CDR2 is SYDVKM. The V and J ends lost 6 bases and 4 bases respectively, with 13 bases between them. CDR3 length: 13 residues.

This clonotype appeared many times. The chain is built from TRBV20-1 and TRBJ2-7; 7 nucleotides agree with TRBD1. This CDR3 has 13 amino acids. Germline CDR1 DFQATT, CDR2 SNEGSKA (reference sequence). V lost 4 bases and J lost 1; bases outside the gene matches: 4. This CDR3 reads CSATGQESYEQYF. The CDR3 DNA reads TGCAGTGCTACAGGACAGGAGTCCTACGAGCAGTACTTC.

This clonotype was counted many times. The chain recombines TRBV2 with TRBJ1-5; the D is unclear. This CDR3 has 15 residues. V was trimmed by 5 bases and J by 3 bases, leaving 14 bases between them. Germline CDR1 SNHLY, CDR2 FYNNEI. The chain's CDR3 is CASSSVGRLNQPQHF. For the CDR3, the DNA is TGTGCCAGCAGTTCTGTTGGCAGACTCAATCAGCCCCAGCATTTT. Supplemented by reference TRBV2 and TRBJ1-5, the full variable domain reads EPEVTQTPSHQVTQMGQEVILRCVPISNHLYFYWYRQILGQKVEFLVSFYNNEISEKSEIFDDQFSVERPDGSNFTLKIRSTKLEDSAMYFCASSSVGRLNQPQHFGDGTRLSIL.

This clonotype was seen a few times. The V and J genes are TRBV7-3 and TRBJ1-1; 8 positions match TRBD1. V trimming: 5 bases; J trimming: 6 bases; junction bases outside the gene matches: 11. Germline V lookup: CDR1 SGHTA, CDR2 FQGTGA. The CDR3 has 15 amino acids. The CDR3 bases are TGTGCCAGCAGCCGCCGACAGGGGTGGGAACCTGAAGCTTTCTTT. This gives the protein CASSRRQGWEPEAFF.

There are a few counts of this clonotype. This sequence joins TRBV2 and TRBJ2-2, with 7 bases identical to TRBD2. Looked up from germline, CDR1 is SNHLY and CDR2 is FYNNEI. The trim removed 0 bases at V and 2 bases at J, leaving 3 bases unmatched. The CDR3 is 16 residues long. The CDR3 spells CASSEASSGNTGELFF. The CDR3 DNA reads TGTGCCAGCAGTGAAGCCTCTAGCGGTAACACCGGGGAGCTGTTTTTT. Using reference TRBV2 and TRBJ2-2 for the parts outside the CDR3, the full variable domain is EPEVTQTPSHQVTQMGQEVILRCVPISNHLYFYWYRQILGQKVEFLVSFYNNEISEKSEIFDDQFSVERPDGSNFTLKIRSTKLEDSAMYFCASSEASSGNTGELFFGEGSRLTVL.

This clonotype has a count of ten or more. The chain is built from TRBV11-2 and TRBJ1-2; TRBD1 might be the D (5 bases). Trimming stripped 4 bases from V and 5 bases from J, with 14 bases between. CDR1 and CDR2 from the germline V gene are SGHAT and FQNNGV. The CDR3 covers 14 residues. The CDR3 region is CASSSGRGGYGYTF. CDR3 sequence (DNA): TGTGCCAGCAGCTCGGGACGGGGTGGGTATGGCTACACCTTC.

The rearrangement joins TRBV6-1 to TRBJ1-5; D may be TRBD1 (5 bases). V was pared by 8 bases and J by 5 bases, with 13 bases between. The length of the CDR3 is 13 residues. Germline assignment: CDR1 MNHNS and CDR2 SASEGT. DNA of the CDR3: TGTGCCAGCGGGGGGGGTGGCTATCAGCCCCAGCATTTT. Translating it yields CASGGGGYQPQHF.

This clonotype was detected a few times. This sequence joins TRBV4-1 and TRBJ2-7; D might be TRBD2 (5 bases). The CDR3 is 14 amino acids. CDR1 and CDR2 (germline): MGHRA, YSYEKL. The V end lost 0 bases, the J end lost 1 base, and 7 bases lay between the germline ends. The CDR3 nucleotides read TGCGCCAGCAGCCAAGAACTAGGATCCTACGAGCAGTACTTC. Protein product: CASSQELGSYEQYF.

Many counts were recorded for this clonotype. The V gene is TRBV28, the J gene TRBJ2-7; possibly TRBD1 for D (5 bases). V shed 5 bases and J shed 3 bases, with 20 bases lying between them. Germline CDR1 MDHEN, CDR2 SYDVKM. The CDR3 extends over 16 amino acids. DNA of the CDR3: TGTGCCAGCAGTCCCCACGGCTTGGCAGGGAACTACGAGCAGTACTTC. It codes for CASSPHGLAGNYEQYF.

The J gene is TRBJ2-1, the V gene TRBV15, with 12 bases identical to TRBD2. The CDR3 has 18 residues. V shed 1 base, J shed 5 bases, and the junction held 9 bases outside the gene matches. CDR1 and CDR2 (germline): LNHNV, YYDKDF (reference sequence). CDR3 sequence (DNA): TGTGCCACCAGCAGAGGCACTTCCTGGACTAGCGGGAACAATGAGCAGTTCTTC. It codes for CATSRGTSWTSGNNEQFF.

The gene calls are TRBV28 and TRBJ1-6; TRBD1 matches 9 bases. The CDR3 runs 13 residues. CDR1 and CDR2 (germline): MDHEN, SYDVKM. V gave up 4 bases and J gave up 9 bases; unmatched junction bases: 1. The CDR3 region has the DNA TGTGCCAGCAGTTCGACAGGGGGTTCACCCCTCCACTTT. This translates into CASSSTGGSPLHF.

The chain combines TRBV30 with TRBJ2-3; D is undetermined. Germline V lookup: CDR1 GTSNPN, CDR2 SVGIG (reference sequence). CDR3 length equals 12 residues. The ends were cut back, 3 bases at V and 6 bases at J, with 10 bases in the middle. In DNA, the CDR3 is TGTGCCTGGAGCCTTAATGAGGATACGCAGTATTTT. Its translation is CAWSLNEDTQYF.

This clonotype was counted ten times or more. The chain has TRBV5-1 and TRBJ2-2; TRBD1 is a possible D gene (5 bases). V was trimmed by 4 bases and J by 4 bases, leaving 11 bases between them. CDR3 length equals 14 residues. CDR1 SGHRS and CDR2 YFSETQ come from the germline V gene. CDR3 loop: CASSTDTTTGELFF. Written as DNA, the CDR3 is TGCGCCAGCAGCACGGACACCACCACCGGGGAGCTGTTTTTT.

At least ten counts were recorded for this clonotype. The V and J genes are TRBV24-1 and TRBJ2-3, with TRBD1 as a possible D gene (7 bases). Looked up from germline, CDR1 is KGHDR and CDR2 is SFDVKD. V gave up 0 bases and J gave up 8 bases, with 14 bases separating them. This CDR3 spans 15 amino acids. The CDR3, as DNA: TGTGCCACCAGTGATTTGCCAGGGGGAGGAGGTACGCAGTATTTT. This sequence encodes CATSDLPGGGGTQYF.

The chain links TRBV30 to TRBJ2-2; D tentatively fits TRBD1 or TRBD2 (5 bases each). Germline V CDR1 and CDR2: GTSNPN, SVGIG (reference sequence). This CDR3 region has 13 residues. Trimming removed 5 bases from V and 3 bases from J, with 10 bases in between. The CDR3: CAWGGPYTGELFF. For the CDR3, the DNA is TGTGCCTGGGGGGGTCCGTACACCGGGGAGCTGTTTTTT.

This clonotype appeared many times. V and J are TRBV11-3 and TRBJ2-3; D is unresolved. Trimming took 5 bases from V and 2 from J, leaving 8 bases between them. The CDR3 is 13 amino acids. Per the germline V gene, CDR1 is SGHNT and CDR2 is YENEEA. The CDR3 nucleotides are TGTGCCAGCAGCCGGAACCCCACAGATACGCAGTATTTT. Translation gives CASSRNPTDTQYF.

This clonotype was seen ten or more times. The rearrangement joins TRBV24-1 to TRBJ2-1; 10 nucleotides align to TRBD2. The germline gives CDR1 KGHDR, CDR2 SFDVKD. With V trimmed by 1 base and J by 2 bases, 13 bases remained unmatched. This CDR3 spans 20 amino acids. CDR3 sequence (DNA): TGTGCCACCAGTGATTTCGGGTGGGGGCTAGCGGGAGAACCCTACAATGAGCAGTTCTTC. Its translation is CATSDFGWGLAGEPYNEQFF.

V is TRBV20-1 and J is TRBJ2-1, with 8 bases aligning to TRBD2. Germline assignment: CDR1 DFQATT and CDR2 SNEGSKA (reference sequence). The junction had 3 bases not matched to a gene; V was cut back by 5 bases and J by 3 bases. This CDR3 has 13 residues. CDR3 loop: CSAQRENYNEQFF. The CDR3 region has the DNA TGCAGTGCTCAGCGGGAGAACTACAATGAGCAGTTCTTC.

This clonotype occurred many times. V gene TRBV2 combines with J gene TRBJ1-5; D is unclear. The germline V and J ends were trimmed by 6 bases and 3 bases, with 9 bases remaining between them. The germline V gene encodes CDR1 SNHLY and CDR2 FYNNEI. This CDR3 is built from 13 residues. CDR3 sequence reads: CASSGGNNQPQHF. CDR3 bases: TGTGCCAGCAGCGGCGGTAACAATCAGCCCCAGCATTTT.

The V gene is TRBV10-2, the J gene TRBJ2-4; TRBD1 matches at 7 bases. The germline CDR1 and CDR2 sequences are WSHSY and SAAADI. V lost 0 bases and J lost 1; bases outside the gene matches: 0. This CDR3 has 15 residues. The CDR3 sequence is CASSESDRAKNIQYF. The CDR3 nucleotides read TGCGCCAGCAGTGAGTCGGACAGGGCCAAAAACATTCAGTACTTC.